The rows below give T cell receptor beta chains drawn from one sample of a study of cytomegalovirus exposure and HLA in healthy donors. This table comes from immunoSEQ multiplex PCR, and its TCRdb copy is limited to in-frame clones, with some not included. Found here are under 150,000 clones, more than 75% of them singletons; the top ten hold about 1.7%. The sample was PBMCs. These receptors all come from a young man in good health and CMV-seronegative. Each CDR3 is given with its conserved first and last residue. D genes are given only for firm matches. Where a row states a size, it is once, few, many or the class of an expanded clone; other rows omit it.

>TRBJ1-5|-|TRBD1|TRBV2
TGTGCCAGCAGTGATGACAGGGGCTTCATTCAGCCCCAGCATTTT
CASSDDRGFIQPQHF
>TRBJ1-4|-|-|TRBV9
TGTGCCAGCAGCGTTGGGGGGACGCGGGGAGAAAAACTGTTTTTT
CASSVGGTRGEKLFF
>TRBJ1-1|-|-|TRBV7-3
TGTGCCAGCAGCTTACAGGGTTCAAACACTGAAGCTTTCTTT
CASSLQGSNTEAFF
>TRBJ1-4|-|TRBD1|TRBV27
TGTGCCAGCAGCCAAAACAGGGGGTCTTCGGTCCTCGGGGAAAAACTGTTTTTT
CASSQNRGSSVLGEKLFF
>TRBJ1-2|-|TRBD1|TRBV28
TGTGCCAGCAGGGGGACAGCTCTTAACTATGGCTACACCTTC
CASRGTALNYGYTF
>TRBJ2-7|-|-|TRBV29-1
TGCAGCGTTGTGGGGGGCTACGAGCAGTACTTC
CSVVGGYEQYF
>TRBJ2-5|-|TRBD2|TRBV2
TGTGCCTTGGATTGGACTAGGCAGGAGACCCAGTACTTC
CALDWTRQETQYF
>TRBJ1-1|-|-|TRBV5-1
TGCGCCAGCAGCTTGGCAGGGGCGGTCGGCACTGAAGCTTTCTTT
CASSLAGAVGTEAFF
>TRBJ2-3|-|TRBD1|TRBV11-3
TGTGCCAGCAGCCGACAGGGTGTCACAGATACGCAGTATTTT
CASSRQGVTDTQYF
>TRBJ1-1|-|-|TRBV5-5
TGTGCCAGCAGCTCAGAGGGCACTGAAGCTTTCTTT
CASSSEGTEAFF
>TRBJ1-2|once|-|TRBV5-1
TGCGCCAGCAGCTTGGAGGCAGGGGCTAACTATGGCTACACCTTC
CASSLEAGANYGYTF
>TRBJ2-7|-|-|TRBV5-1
TGCGCCAGCGAGGAGGTTCCAGGATACGAGCAGTACTTC
CASEEVPGYEQYF
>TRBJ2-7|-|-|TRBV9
TGTGCCAGCAGCGTACAGGGTGCAGACGAGCAGTACTTC
CASSVQGADEQYF
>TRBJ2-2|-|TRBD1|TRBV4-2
TGTGCCAGCAGCGGACAGGGGACCGGGGAGCTGTTTTTT
CASSGQGTGELFF
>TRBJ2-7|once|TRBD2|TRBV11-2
TGTGCCAGCAGCTTGGTCTCTAGCGGATCCTACGAGCAGTACTTC
CASSLVSSGSYEQYF
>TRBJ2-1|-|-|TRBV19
TGTGCCAGTAGCCCAACACAGGGAATGGACAATGAGCAGTTCTTC
CASSPTQGMDNEQFF
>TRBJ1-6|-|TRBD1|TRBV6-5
TGTGCCAGCAGTTACCTGACAGGGGGCCAATCACCCCTCCACTTT
CASSYLTGGQSPLHF
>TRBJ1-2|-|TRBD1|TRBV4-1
TGCGCCAGCAGCCAGATCTTGACAGGGACCTATGGCTACACCTTC
CASSQILTGTYGYTF
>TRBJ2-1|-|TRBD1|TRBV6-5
TGTGCCAGCAGTTACTCACCGGGACAGGGTAATGAGCAGTTCTTC
CASSYSPGQGNEQFF
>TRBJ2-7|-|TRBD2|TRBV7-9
TGTGCCAGCAGCTTAGCGACTAGCGGGGCGAAGACCTACGAGCAGTACTTC
CASSLATSGAKTYEQYF
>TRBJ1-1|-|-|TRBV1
TGCACCAGCAGCCTCCTCTGGGGACAGATGAACACTGAAGCTTTCTTT
CTSSLLWGQMNTEAFF
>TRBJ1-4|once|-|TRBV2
TGTGCCAGCAGCGACAGATATAATGAAAAACTGTTTTTT
CASSDRYNEKLFF
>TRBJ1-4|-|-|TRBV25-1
TGTGCCAGCAGCCCCGACAGGCGAAAACTGTTTTTT
CASSPDRRKLFF
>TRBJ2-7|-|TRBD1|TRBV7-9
TGTGCCAGCAGCTCGCCGGGACAGGGCATCTACGAGCAGTACTTC
CASSSPGQGIYEQYF